This T cell receptor (beta chain) was sequenced for a study of T-cell reconstitution after alpha-beta-depleted transplantation in children. This CDR3 is 12 amino acids long. Germline V gives CDR1 SQVTM, CDR2 ANQGSEA. V was pared by 6 bases and J by 4 bases, with 3 bases of the junction left unmatched. This clonotype was detected a few times. Unique molecular identifiers were built into the TCRbeta library. TCRdb reanalysed the PCR reads using MiXCR and keeps one entry per CDR3 protein. The table lists 230,000 or so distinct CDR3 sequences, approximately 9.8% of them singletons. Specimen: PBMCs from the stem cell graft donor, collected from the stem cell graft. This clonotype originated in a human donor who donated a stem cell graft to a child with SCID. The V and J genes are TRBV29-1 and TRBJ1-2; 9 bases fit TRBD1. CDR3 nucleotide sequence: TGCAGCGTCGCACAGGGGGCCTATGGCTACACCTTC. Protein: CSVAQGAYGYTF.